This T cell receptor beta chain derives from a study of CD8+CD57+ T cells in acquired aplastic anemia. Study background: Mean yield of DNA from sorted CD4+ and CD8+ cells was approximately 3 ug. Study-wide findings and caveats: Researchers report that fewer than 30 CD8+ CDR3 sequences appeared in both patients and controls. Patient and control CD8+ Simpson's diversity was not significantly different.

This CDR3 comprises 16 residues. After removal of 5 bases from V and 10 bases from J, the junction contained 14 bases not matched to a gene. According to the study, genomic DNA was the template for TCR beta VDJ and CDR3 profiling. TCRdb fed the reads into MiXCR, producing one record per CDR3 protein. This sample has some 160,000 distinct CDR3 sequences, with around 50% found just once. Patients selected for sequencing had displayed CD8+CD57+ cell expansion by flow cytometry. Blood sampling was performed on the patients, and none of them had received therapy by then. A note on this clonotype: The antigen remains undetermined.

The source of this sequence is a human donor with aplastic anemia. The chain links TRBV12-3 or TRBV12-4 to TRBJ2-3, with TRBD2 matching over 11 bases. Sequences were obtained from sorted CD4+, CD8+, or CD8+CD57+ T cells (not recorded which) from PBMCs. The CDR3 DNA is TGTGCCAGCAGTCCTCAGACACTAGCGGGAGACGGTGCGCAGTATTTT. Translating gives CASSPQTLAGDGAQYF.